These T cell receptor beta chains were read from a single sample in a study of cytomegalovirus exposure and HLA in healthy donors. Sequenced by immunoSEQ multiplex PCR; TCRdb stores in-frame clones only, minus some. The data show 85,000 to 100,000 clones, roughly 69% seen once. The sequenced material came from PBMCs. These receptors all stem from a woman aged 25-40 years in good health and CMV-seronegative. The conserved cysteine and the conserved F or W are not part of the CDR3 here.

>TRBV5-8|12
ASSLGSRNEKLF
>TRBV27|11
ASRSWGADTQY
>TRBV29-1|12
SVAETGKSQPQH
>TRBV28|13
ASNSRDSRQVWQF
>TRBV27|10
ASRQGHYEQY
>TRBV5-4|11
ASSPGTGGEQY
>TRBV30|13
AWSVSGASTDTQY
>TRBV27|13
ASRTGAAQQYGYT
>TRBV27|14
ASSSRTGLSNQPQH
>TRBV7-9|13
ASSSSRVGGNEQF
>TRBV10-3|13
AISIAGASTDTQY
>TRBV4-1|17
ASSQLGLAGGPWLDTQY
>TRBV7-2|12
ASGRTSGPYEQY
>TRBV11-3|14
ASSPGLAGPYSEQF
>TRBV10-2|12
ASSPDRVNYGYT
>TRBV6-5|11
ASVGDRVGTQY
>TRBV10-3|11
AIRETGSYEQY